A selection of T cell receptor beta chains follows, all from one sample in a study of CD8 T cells in ankylosing spondylitis. Using its own MiXCR run on the 5' RACE reads, TCRdb lists one record per CDR3 protein. This sample has nearly 250,000 distinct CDR3 sequences; under 35% occur once, and the top ten carry 4% to 5.5%. Material for sequencing was blood, either unsorted or a sorted T cell fraction (not recorded which). The receptors were sampled from a male donor with ankylosing spondylitis or in good health (not recorded which). Both conserved end residues are part of each CDR3. The D gene is left open where the match is weak. Some rows have no size entry. The others give once, few or many, or a class for an expanded clone.

>TRBJ1-4|.|.|TRBV30
TGTGCCTGGACAGGGGAAACTACTAATGAAAAACTGTTTTTT
CAWTGETTNEKLFF
>TRBJ2-2|.|few|TRBV7-9
TGTGCCAGCAGCGCCTTAAACACCGGGGAGCTGTTTTTT
CASSALNTGELFF
>TRBJ2-1|.|.|TRBV2
TGTGCCAGCAGTGAAGCTGCCGGGCCCTACAATGAGCAGTTCTTC
CASSEAAGPYNEQFF
>TRBJ2-1|.|.|TRBV12-3/TRBV12-4
TGTGCCAGCAGTTTACGAGGGACACCAGACAATGAGCAGTTCTTC
CASSLRGTPDNEQFF
>TRBJ2-5|.|.|TRBV30
TGTGCCTGGAGTGTTTCAGGGGAGGAGTGGGAGACCCAGTACTTC
CAWSVSGEEWETQYF
>TRBJ1-6|.|few|TRBV6-1
TGTGCCAGCAGCGGACTCCTCCTTGGGTCACCCCTCCACTTT
CASSGLLLGSPLHF
>TRBJ1-5|.|.|TRBV12-3/TRBV12-4
TGTGCCAGCAGTTTAGGGCTTCGTTTGGGCAATCAGCCCCAGCATTTT
CASSLGLRLGNQPQHF
>TRBJ1-1|TRBD1|few|TRBV6-1
TGTGCCAGGTGGGACAGGGAGAACACTGAAGCTTTCTTT
CARWDRENTEAFF
>TRBJ1-6|.|few|TRBV7-2
TGTGCCAGCAGCGAGTCCAGTTATTCACCCCTCCACTTT
CASSESSYSPLHF
>TRBJ1-1|.|.|TRBV29-1
TGCAGCGTTGAGGTAACAACGAACACTGAAGCTTTCTTT
CSVEVTTNTEAFF
>TRBJ1-1|.|few|TRBV12-3/TRBV12-4
TGTGCCAGCAGTTCTAGTACAGGGCCCTCGTTATCTTTCTTT
CASSSSTGPSLSFF
>TRBJ2-7|.|.|TRBV6-4
TGTGCCAGCAGTGACTCGATGGGGGCCCGACCCGGCGAGCAGTACTTC
CASSDSMGARPGEQYF
>TRBJ2-3|.|once|TRBV9
TGTGCCAGCAGCGTAGATACAGGGCTCCCAGATACGCAGTATTTT
CASSVDTGLPDTQYF
>TRBJ2-7|.|many|TRBV6-4
TGTGCCAGCAGTCCCGAGGGGGGGACATTGCTTTACGAGCAGTACTTC
CASSPEGGTLLYEQYF
>TRBJ1-2|.|.|TRBV12-3/TRBV12-4
TGTGCCAGCAGTTTACGATCCGTTAACTATGGCTACACCTTC
CASSLRSVNYGYTF
>TRBJ2-4|.|.|TRBV28
TGTGCCAGCAGTCGTCAGGGGAAAGCCAAAAACATTCAGTACTTC
CASSRQGKAKNIQYF
>TRBJ2-4|.|.|TRBV5-1
TGCGCCAGCAGCTTTGCGGAGCCCGGGGACATTCAGTACTTC
CASSFAEPGDIQYF
>TRBJ1-2|.|.|TRBV24-1
TGTGCCACCAGTGATTCAGAAGGGGATGGCTACACCTTC
CATSDSEGDGYTF
>TRBJ1-2|.|few|TRBV6-5
TGTGCCAGCAGTAACGGGCCCGGTATCTATGGCTACACCTTC
CASSNGPGIYGYTF
>TRBJ2-5|.|few|TRBV12-3/TRBV12-4
TGTGCCAGCAGCCCAAGAGGGGGGGGGACCCAGTACTTC
CASSPRGGGTQYF
>TRBJ1-2|.|few|TRBV4-1
TGCGCCAGCAGCCAAGCCGGGGCCCCTAACTATGGCTACACCTTC
CASSQAGAPNYGYTF
>TRBJ2-1|TRBD2|many|TRBV29-1
TGCAGCGGGACGGGACTAGCTTTCAATGAGCAGTTCTTC
CSGTGLAFNEQFF
>TRBJ2-3|.|few|TRBV5-4
TGTGCCAGCAGCTTGGCCGTGGTGAGCGGAAGGGAGGCAGATACGCAGTATTTT
CASSLAVVSGREADTQYF
>TRBJ1-1|.|few|TRBV20-1
TGCAGTGCTAGAACAGGGCGCACTGAAGCTTTCTTT
CSARTGRTEAFF
>TRBJ2-7|.|few|TRBV29-1
TGCAGCGGTACACGAGGGGGGAGTGGTGAGCAGTACTTC
CSGTRGGSGEQYF
>TRBJ1-5|TRBD1|.|TRBV20-1
TGCAGTGCTGGGAGACAGGGGGCAGGTCAGCCCCAGCATTTT
CSAGRQGAGQPQHF
>TRBJ2-3|.|.|TRBV20-1
TGCAGTGCTTCTACGGGGGCATCAGATACGCAGTATTTT
CSASTGASDTQYF
>TRBJ1-1|TRBD1|few|TRBV10-3
TGTGCCATCACAGGGACAGGGAACACTGAAGCTTTCTTT
CAITGTGNTEAFF
>TRBJ2-5|.|.|TRBV20-1
TGCAGTGCTAGAGCGCCCAGGGGACAAGAGACCCAGTACTTC
CSARAPRGQETQYF
>TRBJ1-6|.|few|TRBV7-2
TGTGCCAGCAGCTCCCGGGTCAGCGGGCCCAGCCACTTT
CASSSRVSGPSHF
>TRBJ2-7|.|.|TRBV20-1
TGCAGTGTCCCCCGACCTGTGCGTTACGAGCAGTACTTC
CSVPRPVRYEQYF
>TRBJ2-1|.|.|TRBV5-5
TGTGCCAGCATCAATCTCAACAATGAGCAGTTCTTC
CASINLNNEQFF
>TRBJ1-6|TRBD1|few|TRBV20-1
TGCAGTGCTATTCAGTCCGGGACAGAGAGCTCCTATAATTCACCCCTCCACTTT
CSAIQSGTESSYNSPLHF
>TRBJ2-3|TRBD2|.|TRBV15
TGTGCCACCACCCCCAGGCTAGCGGGGGCCCGTAGCACAGATACGCAGTATTTT
CATTPRLAGARSTDTQYF
>TRBJ2-7|TRBD1|.|TRBV7-9
TGTGCCAGCAGCTTAAAGAAGGACAGGACCTACGAGCAGTACTTC
CASSLKKDRTYEQYF
>TRBJ2-5|TRBD1|.|TRBV28
TGTGCCAGCAGACCGGGACAGAGAGAGACCCAGTACTTC
CASRPGQRETQYF
>TRBJ2-7|TRBD2|.|TRBV29-1
TGCAGCGTTGAGGGGGGGACCCTCTACGAGCAGTACTTC
CSVEGGTLYEQYF
>TRBJ2-6|.|.|TRBV7-8
TGTGCCAGCAGCTTATTCGAGGGCGGCTCGAGCTCTGGGGCCAACGTCCTGACTTTC
CASSLFEGGSSSGANVLTF
>TRBJ1-1|.|.|TRBV7-8
TGTGCCAGCAGCACCAAGGGGGTGAACACTGAAGCTTTCTTT
CASSTKGVNTEAFF
>TRBJ1-5|TRBD1|.|TRBV28
TGTGCCAGCAGTACCCAGGGGGCTACTAGCAATCAGCCCCAGCATTTT
CASSTQGATSNQPQHF
>TRBJ2-2|.|few|TRBV20-1
TGCAGTGCTAGTTTCCAGGGGAACACCGGGGAGCTGTTTTTT
CSASFQGNTGELFF
>TRBJ2-3|.|.|TRBV3-1
TGTGCCAGCAGCCAAGACCTAGCGCCGGGACACTTCACAGATACGCAGTATTTT
CASSQDLAPGHFTDTQYF
>TRBJ2-3|TRBD2|.|TRBV9
TGTGCCAGCAGCCCGTCCACTAGCGGCGCTGTCACAGATACGCAGTATTTT
CASSPSTSGAVTDTQYF
>TRBJ2-3|.|few|TRBV5-4
TGTGCCAGCGGGGGGGGCCCTTCTAGCACAGATACGCAGTATTTT
CASGGGPSSTDTQYF
>TRBJ2-1|TRBD1|.|TRBV24-1
TGTGCCACCAGTGACCCGAAGGGGTTGGGACAGGCCAACAATGAGCAGTTCTTC
CATSDPKGLGQANNEQFF
>TRBJ2-1|.|few|TRBV29-1
TGCAGCGTTGAAGAGTGGGGTTCCCACAATGAGCAGTTCTTC
CSVEEWGSHNEQFF